A single T cell receptor (beta chain) is shown here with its context. The junction and the germline gene differ at one end; a read error may be behind it. This CDR3 contains 15 residues. Looked up from germline, CDR1 is SGHAT and CDR2 is FQNNGV. Study processing details: How many nucleated cells were present was estimated from reference gene primer amplification. TCRdb's copy holds only in-frame clones and misses some; the assay was immunoSEQ multiplex PCR. That table supplies the V and J calls and clone size; D and trimming were determined from the DNA. The sample has approximately 23,000 clones, around 90% seen once. This sample was included in a study of blood T cell repertoires in COVID-19. Study context: The origin of the acute and convalescent COVID-19 samples was the United States, Italy and Spain. The analysed material was cDNA or gDNA that came from T cells, B-cell-depleted T cells, or PBMCs.

The clonotype comes from a man in his 70s with acute or convalescent COVID-19. Sequences were obtained from peripheral blood. The chain joins TRBV11-2 to TRBJ1-3, with TRBD1 matching 7 bases. The CDR3: CASSLDRVTGNTIYF. CDR3 coding DNA: TGTGCCAGCAGCCTAGACAGGGTGACGGGAAACACCATATATTTT.